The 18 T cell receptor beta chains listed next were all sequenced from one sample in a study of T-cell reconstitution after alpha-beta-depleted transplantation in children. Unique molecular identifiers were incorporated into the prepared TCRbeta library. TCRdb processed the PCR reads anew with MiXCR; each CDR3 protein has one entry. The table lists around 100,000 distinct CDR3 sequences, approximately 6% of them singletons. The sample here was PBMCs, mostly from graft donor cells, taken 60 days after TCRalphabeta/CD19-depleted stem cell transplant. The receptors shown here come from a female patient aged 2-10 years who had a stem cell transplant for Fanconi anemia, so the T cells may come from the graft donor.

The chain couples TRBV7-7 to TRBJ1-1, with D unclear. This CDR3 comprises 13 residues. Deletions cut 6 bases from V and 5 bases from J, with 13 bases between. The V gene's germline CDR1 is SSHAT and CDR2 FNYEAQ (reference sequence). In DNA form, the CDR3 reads TGTGCCAGCAGTTTATCTAAAGGGACTGAAGCTTTCTTT. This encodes CASSLSKGTEAFF.

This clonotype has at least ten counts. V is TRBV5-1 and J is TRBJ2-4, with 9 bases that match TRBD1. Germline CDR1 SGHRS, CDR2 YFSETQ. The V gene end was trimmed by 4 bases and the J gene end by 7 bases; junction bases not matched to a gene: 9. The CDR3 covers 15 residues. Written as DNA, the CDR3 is TGCGCCAGCAGCCACGGGACAGGGCGGGGGAACATTCAGTACTTC. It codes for CASSHGTGRGNIQYF.

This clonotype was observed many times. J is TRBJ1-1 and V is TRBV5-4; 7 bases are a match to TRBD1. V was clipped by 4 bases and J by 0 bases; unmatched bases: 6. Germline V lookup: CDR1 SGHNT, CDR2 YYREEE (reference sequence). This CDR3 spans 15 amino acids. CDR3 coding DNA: TGTGCCAGCAGCCGGGGACAGAGCATGAACACTGAAGCTTTCTTT. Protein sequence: CASSRGQSMNTEAFF.

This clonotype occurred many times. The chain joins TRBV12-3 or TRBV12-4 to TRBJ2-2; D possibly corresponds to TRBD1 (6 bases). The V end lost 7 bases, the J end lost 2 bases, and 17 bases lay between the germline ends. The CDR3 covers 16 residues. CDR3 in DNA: TGTGCCAGCACCTCTCAGGGGTGGGCCAACACCGGGGAGCTGTTTTTT. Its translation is CASTSQGWANTGELFF.

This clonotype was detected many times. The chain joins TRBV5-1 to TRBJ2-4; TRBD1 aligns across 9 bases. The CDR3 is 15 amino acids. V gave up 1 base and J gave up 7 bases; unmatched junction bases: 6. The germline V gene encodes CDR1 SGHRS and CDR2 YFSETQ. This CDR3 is CASSLRTGVGNIQYF. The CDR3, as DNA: TGCGCCAGCAGCTTGCGGACAGGGGTAGGGAACATTCAGTACTTC.

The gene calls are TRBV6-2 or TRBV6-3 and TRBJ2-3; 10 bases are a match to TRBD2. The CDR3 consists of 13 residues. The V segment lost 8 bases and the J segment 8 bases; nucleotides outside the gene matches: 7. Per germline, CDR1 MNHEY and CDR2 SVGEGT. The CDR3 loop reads CASLRTSGGTQYF. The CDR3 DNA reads TGTGCCAGCCTCAGGACTAGCGGAGGTACGCAGTATTTT.

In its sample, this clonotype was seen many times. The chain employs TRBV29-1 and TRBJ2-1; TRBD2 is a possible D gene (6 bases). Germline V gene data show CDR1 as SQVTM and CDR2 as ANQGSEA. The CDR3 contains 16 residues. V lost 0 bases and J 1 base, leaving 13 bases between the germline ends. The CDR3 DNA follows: TGCAGCGTTGAAGATCTGACCCGGGGGTCCTACAATGAGCAGTTCTTC. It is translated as CSVEDLTRGSYNEQFF.

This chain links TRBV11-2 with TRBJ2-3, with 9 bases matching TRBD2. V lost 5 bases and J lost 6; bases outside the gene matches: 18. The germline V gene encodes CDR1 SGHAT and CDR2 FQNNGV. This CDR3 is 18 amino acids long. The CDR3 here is CASSGRRLSSGVRDTQYF. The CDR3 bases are TGTGCCAGCAGCGGCCGTCGCCTTTCTAGCGGGGTTCGGGATACGCAGTATTTT.

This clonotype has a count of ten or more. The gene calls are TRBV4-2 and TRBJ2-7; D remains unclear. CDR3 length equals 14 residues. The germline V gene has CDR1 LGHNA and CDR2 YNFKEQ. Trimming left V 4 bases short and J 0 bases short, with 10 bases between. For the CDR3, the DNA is TGTGCCAGCAGCCCCCAGGTCACCTCCTACGAGCAGTACTTC. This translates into CASSPQVTSYEQYF.

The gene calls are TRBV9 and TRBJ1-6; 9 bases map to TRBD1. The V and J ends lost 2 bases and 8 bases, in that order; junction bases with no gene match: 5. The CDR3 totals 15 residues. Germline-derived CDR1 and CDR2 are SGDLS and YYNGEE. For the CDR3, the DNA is TGTGCCAGCAGCGTCTCCGGGACAGGGTATTCACCCCTCCACTTT. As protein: CASSVSGTGYSPLHF.

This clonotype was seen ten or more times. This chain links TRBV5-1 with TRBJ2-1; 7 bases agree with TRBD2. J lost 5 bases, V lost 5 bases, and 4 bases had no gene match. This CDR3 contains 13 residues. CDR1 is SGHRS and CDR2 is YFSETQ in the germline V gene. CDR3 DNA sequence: TGCGCCAGCAGACGGGAGGACAACAATGAGCAGTTCTTC. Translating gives CASRREDNNEQFF.

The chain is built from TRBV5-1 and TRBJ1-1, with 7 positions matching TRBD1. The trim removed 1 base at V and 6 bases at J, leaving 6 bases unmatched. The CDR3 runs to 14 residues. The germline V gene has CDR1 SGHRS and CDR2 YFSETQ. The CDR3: CASSLKAGTAEAFF. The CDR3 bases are TGCGCCAGCAGCTTGAAGGCCGGGACAGCTGAAGCTTTCTTT.

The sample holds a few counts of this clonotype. CDR3 residues: CASSRIGTSGNSYEQYF. DNA for the CDR3: TGTGCCAGCAGTCGAATCGGAACTAGCGGGAACTCCTACGAGCAGTACTTC. The V and J genes are TRBV6-1 and TRBJ2-7; TRBD2 aligns across 10 bases. Germline trimming cut 5 bases from V and 0 bases from J; bases unmatched to any gene: 10. The germline V gene encodes CDR1 MNHNS and CDR2 SASEGT. The CDR3 has 17 amino acids.

CDR3 bases: TGTGCCAGCAGTCCCTGGACAGCAGGTGAGCAGTTCTTC. Protein: CASSPWTAGEQFF. The V gene is TRBV28, the J gene TRBJ2-1, with D maybe TRBD1 (6 bases). The germline V gene encodes CDR1 MDHEN and CDR2 SYDVKM. There are 13 residues in the CDR3. The V and J ends lost 5 bases and 9 bases respectively, with 14 bases between them.

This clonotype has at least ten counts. This CDR3 reads CASSLAGSPLHF. For the CDR3, the DNA is TGTGCCAGCAGTTTAGCGGGCTCACCCCTCCACTTT. The genes are TRBV28 and TRBJ1-6; D gene ambiguous. From germline, CDR1 is MDHEN and CDR2 SYDVKM. Trimming cost V 2 bases and J 10 bases, with 6 bases left between them. CDR3 length: 12 residues.

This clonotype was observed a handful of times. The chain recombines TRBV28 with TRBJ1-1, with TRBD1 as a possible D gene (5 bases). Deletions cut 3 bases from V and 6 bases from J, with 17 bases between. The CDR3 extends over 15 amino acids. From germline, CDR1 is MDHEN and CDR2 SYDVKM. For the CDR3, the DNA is TGTGCCAGCAGTTTTTTCCGCATCATGGGGGCTGAAGCTTTCTTT. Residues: CASSFFRIMGAEAFF.

Written as DNA, the CDR3 is TGTGCCAGCTCGCCTATTACCGGGACAGGGAGCTACAATGAGCAGTTCTTC. Amino acid sequence: CASSPITGTGSYNEQFF. This chain links TRBV18 with TRBJ2-1; TRBD1 agrees at 9 bases. The CDR3 has 17 residues. V gave up 6 bases and J gave up 3 bases; unmatched junction bases: 12. Germline V gene data show CDR1 as KGHSH and CDR2 as LQKENI.

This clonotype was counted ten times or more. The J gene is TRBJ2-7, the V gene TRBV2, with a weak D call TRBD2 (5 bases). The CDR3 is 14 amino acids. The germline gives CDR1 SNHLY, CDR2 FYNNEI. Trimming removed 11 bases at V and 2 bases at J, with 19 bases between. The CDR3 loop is CAGLHEGQPYEQYF. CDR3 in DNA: TGTGCCGGACTCCATGAGGGCCAACCCTACGAGCAGTACTTC.